The 17 T cell receptor beta chains presented below share a single source sample, sequenced in a study of T cell clonality in common variable immunodeficiency. Assay used: immunoSEQ multiplex PCR; TCRdb lists only in-frame clones, some missing. The record shows under 45,000 clones for this sample, with no singletons present. Sequenced input: peripheral blood mononuclear cells. Receptors were obtained from a person aged 18 to 69 in good health.

This clone was counted many times. The CDR3 end is not reached by the read, which stops 3 residues before it; the germline J gene fills it in. This sequence joins TRBV7-8 and TRBJ2-1; 7 bases are a match to TRBD2. The J segment lost 1 base and the V segment lost 3 bases, leaving 6 bases of the junction unmatched. Per germline, CDR1 SGHVS and CDR2 FQNEAQ. This CDR3 has 16 amino acids. The part of the CDR3 DNA that was read is TGTGCCAGCAGCTTCCGCGCGGGAGTGTCCTACAATGAG. It codes for CASSFRAGVSYNE. The complete CDR3 protein is CASSFRAGVSYNEQFF.

This clone occurred many times. The missing CDR3 end, 3 residues past where the read stops, is filled in from the germline J gene. The rearrangement uses TRBV5-1 and TRBJ2-3; 9 nucleotides align to TRBD1. The CDR3 runs to 16 residues. Trimming cost V 8 bases and J 0 bases; bases outside gene matches: 10. Germline-derived CDR1 and CDR2 are SGHRS and YFSETQ. The CDR3 reads CASNAGTGFSTDTQYF. CDR3 DNA (partial): TGCGCCAGTAACGCAGGGACAGGGTTCAGCACAGATACG. Based on the CDR3 plus reference TRBV5-1 and TRBJ2-3, the full variable domain is KAGVTQTPRYLIKTRGQQVTLSCSPISGHRSVSWYQQTPGQGLQFLFEYFSETQRNKGNFPGRFSGRQFSNSRSEMNVSTLELGDSALYLCASNAGTGFSTDTQYFGPGTRLTVL.

In its sample, this clone was seen a few times. Read sequence stops 3 residues before the CDR3 end, and the germline J gene provides the missing end. The chain combines TRBV7-9 with TRBJ1-2; D ambiguous. The V gene's germline CDR1 is SEHNR and CDR2 FQNEAQ (reference sequence). The length of the CDR3 is 15 residues. The CDR3 loop reads CASSNTTEYPHDYTF. The sequenced part of the CDR3 DNA is TGTGCCAGCAGTAACACCACAGAATATCCCCACGAC.

This clone was seen many times. The DNA ends 3 residues before the CDR3 does, and the rest of the CDR3 is filled in from the germline J gene. This chain uses TRBV2 with TRBJ1-2; D is undetermined. Trimming cost V 2 bases and J 4 bases, with 5 bases left between them. From germline, CDR1 is SNHLY and CDR2 FYNNEI. This CDR3 has 12 amino acids. The CDR3 sequence is CASSEKAYGYTF. Partial CDR3 DNA: TGTGCCAGCAGTGAAAAGGCCTATGGC.

This clone was counted many times. The CDR3 is cut off 3 residues early in the read; its end comes from the germline J gene. This chain connects TRBV28 to TRBJ1-5, with D maybe TRBD1 (6 bases). V was shortened by 4 bases and J by 6 bases, with 10 bases between the two germline ends. In germline, CDR1 is MDHEN, CDR2 SYDVKM. The CDR3 spans 13 residues. CDR3 DNA (partial): TGTGCCAGCAGTTCAACAGGGTTTCAGCCC. This codes for CASSSTGFQP. The whole CDR3 is CASSSTGFQPQHF.

This clone has at least ten counts. The read falls 3 residues short of the CDR3 end, and the missing part is taken from the germline J gene. The chain employs TRBV18 and TRBJ2-7; 9 nucleotides agree with TRBD1. This CDR3 has 18 amino acids. Germline CDR1 reads KGHSH; CDR2 reads LQKENI. The ends lost 2 bases at V and 2 bases at J; junction bases unmatched: 13. The covered CDR3 bases are TGTGCCAGCTCACCAGGGACAGGGATTGGTGGGGGGCCCTACGAG. It specifies CASSPGTGIGGGPYE. The whole CDR3 sequence is CASSPGTGIGGGPYEQYF.

Only a few counts were recorded for this clone. Read data end 3 residues before the CDR3 end; the end is taken from the germline J gene. The chain links TRBV30 to TRBJ2-3, with D uncertain. The length of the CDR3 is 16 residues. Germline loops: CDR1 GTSNPN, CDR2 SVGIG (reference sequence). The CDR3 loop is CAWSVPPLAAFETQYF. CDR3 bases read: TGTGCCTGGAGTGTACCCCCCCTCGCTGCGTTCGAGACG.

This clone was counted at least ten times. The read finishes 3 residues shy of the CDR3 end, and the germline J gene is used to complete it. The J gene is TRBJ1-4, the V gene TRBV29-1; 10 bases are a match to TRBD1. The CDR3 sequence is 14 residues long. The J segment lost 7 bases and the V segment lost 5 bases, leaving 7 bases of the junction unmatched. Germline lookup yields CDR1 SQVTM and CDR2 ANQGSEA. CDR3 protein: CSVFPGTGVEKLFF. The covered CDR3 bases are TGCAGCGTTTTTCCCGGGACAGGGGTTGAAAAA.

This clone was seen at least ten times. The missing CDR3 end, 3 residues past where the read stops, is filled in from the germline J gene. The chain uses TRBV6-1 and TRBJ1-6, with TRBD1 matching over 7 bases. Trimming removed 4 bases from V and 9 bases from J; junction bases left unmatched: 9. Germline values: CDR1 MNHNS, CDR2 SASEGT. This CDR3 is 15 amino acids long. The CDR3 bases that were read are TGTGCCAGCAGTGCATACAGGGGTGACACTTCACCC. Its translation is CASSAYRGDTSP. The CDR3 in its entirety is CASSAYRGDTSPLHF.

This clone showed up many times. Coverage ceases 3 residues before the CDR3 finishes, and the germline J gene fills in the end. The chain is built from TRBV12-3 or TRBV12-4 and TRBJ2-7; D ambiguous. V lost 5 bases, J lost 3 bases, and 5 bases lay in between. The CDR3 totals 11 residues. CDR3: CASSTFYEQYF. The covered CDR3 bases are TGTGCCAGCAGTACTTTCTACGAG.

There are many counts of this clone. The CDR3 end is not reached by the read, which stops 3 residues before it; the germline J gene fills it in. The chain is built from TRBV20-1 and TRBJ2-1; D gene uncertain. This CDR3 has 16 residues. Germline V gene data show CDR1 as DFQATT and CDR2 as SNEGSKA (reference sequence). Trimming took 3 bases from V and 2 from J, leaving 17 bases between them. The CDR3 is CSASSPEGNPYNEQFF. The sequenced CDR3 bases are TGCAGTGCTAGTTCGCCTGAAGGTAATCCCTACAATGAG.

This clone showed up many times. The read ends 3 residues early relative to the CDR3; the germline J gene fills the gap. This chain joins TRBV2 and TRBJ2-5; 8 bases are shared with TRBD2. The CDR3 spans 14 residues. Germline trimming cut 7 bases from V and 0 bases from J; bases unmatched to any gene: 4. Germline V CDR1 and CDR2: SNHLY, FYNNEI. CDR3 in amino acids: CASNPSGYQETQYF. Incomplete CDR3 DNA: TGTGCCAGCAACCCTAGCGGGTACCAAGAGACC. Full variable domain (missing parts from reference TRBV2 and TRBJ2-5): EPEVTQTPSHQVTQMGQEVILRCVPISNHLYFYWYRQILGQKVEFLVSFYNNEISEKSEIFDDQFSVERPDGSNFTLKIRSTKLEDSAMYFCASNPSGYQETQYFGPGTRLLVL.

About this clone: The read ends 3 residues before the CDR3 terminus; that terminus is restored from the germline J gene. Other DNA sequences in the sample encode the same CDR3. The rearrangement uses TRBV29-1 and TRBJ1-3; 10 positions match TRBD1. Germline CDR1 reads SQVTM; CDR2 reads ANQGSEA. The CDR3 has 17 amino acids. The DNA read from the CDR3 is TGCAGCGTTGAAGATCCCGCGGGACAGGGGCGGAGAGTGGCG. This gives the protein CSVEDPAGQGRRVA. The complete CDR3 protein is CSVEDPAGQGRRVAIYF.

This clone was counted many times. CDR3 DNA, as far as it was read: TGTGCCAGCAGTGAATCCGGACAGGGCTACGAG. Translated, it gives CASSESGQGYE. The whole CDR3 reads CASSESGQGYEQYF. The V call is TRBV6-1, the J call TRBJ2-7, with 8 positions matching TRBD1. Read data end 3 residues before the CDR3 end; the end is taken from the germline J gene. The CDR3 consists of 14 residues. Losses at the gene ends were 2 bases for V and 3 bases for J; bases not matched to a gene: 3. CDR1 and CDR2 (germline): MNHNS, SASEGT.

Concerning this clone itself: The sequence runs out 3 residues before the end of the CDR3; the remainder is reconstructed from the germline J gene. The chain couples TRBV2 to TRBJ1-5, with a possible D match to TRBD1 (6 bases). Germline CDR1 and CDR2: SNHLY and FYNNEI. The CDR3 totals 15 residues. The V and J ends lost 4 bases and 1 base respectively, with 11 bases between them. The CDR3 sequence: CASSGQGQSNQPQHF. CDR3 DNA, as far as it was read: TGTGCCAGCAGTGGGCAGGGACAAAGCAATCAGCCC.

This clone was recorded many times. The read ends 3 residues before the CDR3 terminus; that terminus is restored from the germline J gene. The chain recombines TRBV20-1 with TRBJ2-3, with 10 bases that match TRBD2. Germline CDR1 is DFQATT and CDR2 is SNEGSKA (reference sequence). The CDR3 length is 14 residues. The V segment lost 4 bases and the J segment 5 bases; nucleotides outside the gene matches: 6. The CDR3 protein is CSAIPAGGIDTQYF. The covered CDR3 bases are TGCAGTGCTATCCCAGCGGGAGGGATAGATACG.

This clone was recorded at least ten times. The read ends 3 residues early relative to the CDR3; the germline J gene fills the gap. V is TRBV10-3 and J is TRBJ1-5, with D possibly matching TRBD1 (6 bases). This CDR3 contains 14 residues. Germline assignment: CDR1 ENHRY and CDR2 SYGVKD. V gave up 5 bases and J gave up 4 bases, with 12 bases separating them. Incomplete CDR3 DNA: TGTGCCATCAGTTCCGGACAGACTAATCAGCCC. Amino acid sequence: CAISSGQTNQP. From start to end, the CDR3 is CAISSGQTNQPQHF.